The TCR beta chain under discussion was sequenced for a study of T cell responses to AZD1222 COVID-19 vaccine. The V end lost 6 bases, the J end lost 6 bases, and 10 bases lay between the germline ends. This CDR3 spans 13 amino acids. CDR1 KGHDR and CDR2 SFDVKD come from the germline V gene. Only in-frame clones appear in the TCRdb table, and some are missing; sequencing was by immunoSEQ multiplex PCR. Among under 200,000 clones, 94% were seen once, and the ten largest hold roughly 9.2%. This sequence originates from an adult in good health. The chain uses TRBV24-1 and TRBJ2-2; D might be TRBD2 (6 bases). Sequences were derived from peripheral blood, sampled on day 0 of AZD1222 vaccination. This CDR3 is CATSKTGAGELFF. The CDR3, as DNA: TGTGCCACCAGTAAAACGGGGGCCGGGGAGCTGTTTTTT.